This is a list of T cell receptor beta chains from one sample in a study of early T cells in non-severe SARS-CoV-2 infection. TCRdb re-derived calls from the 5' RACE reads in MiXCR, one entry per CDR3 protein. The sample has about 64,000 distinct CDR3 sequences, less than 20% seen once. The sample in question was whole blood, obtained at baseline. Source of these receptors: an adult who was a healthcare worker with PCR-confirmed SARS-CoV-2 infection or an uninfected control (not recorded which). Each CDR3 is given with its conserved first and last residue. A D gene is named only where the DNA matches it firmly. The listing skips clone size in some rows; elsewhere it reads once, few, many or a size class.

CDR3	DNA	D	V	J	size
CASSYRPDEQYF	TGTGCCAGCAGTTACCGTCCTGACGAGCAGTACTTC	.	TRBV6-2/TRBV6-3	TRBJ2-7	.
CASTLGRGSQPQHF	TGTGCCAGCACCCTGGGGAGGGGCAGTCAGCCCCAGCATTTT	.	TRBV12-3/TRBV12-4	TRBJ1-5	.
CASSLNGQGNTEAFF	TGTGCCAGCAGTTTAAATGGCCAGGGTAACACTGAAGCTTTCTTT	.	TRBV12-3/TRBV12-4	TRBJ1-1	few
CASRTGLKGRNTEAFF	TGTGCCAGTAGAACCGGGCTTAAGGGAAGAAACACTGAAGCTTTCTTT	.	TRBV19	TRBJ1-1	.
CAVGLGSLYEQYF	TGTGCCGTCGGTCTGGGCAGTTTATACGAGCAGTACTTC	.	TRBV6-6	TRBJ2-7	.
CASSSDMSPLHF	TGTGCCAGCAGCTCGGACATGTCACCCCTCCACTTT	.	TRBV12-3/TRBV12-4	TRBJ1-6	.
CASSRGTANTGELFF	TGTGCCAGCTCCCGCGGGACAGCGAACACCGGGGAGCTGTTTTTT	.	TRBV12-3/TRBV12-4	TRBJ2-2	few
CASSPQGSDTGELFF	TGTGCCAGCTCCCCCCAGGGATCGGACACCGGGGAGCTGTTTTTT	.	TRBV2	TRBJ2-2	few
CASRQGTGEEKLFF	TGTGCCAGCAGACAGGGGACAGGGGAAGAAAAACTGTTTTTT	TRBD1	TRBV7-2	TRBJ1-4	few
CASSRGNEKLFF	TGTGCCAGCAGTCGGGGTAATGAAAAACTGTTTTTT	.	TRBV6-2/TRBV6-3	TRBJ1-4	few
CAISPGTGTADTQYF	TGTGCCATCAGCCCCGGGACAGGGACCGCAGATACGCAGTATTTT	TRBD1	TRBV10-3	TRBJ2-3	few
CASSVEGRVIQDTQYF	TGTGCCAGCAGCGTAGAGGGCAGGGTCATTCAGGATACGCAGTATTTT	.	TRBV9	TRBJ2-3	few
CASSSGTGINQPQHF	TGTGCCAGCAGCTCCGGGACAGGGATCAATCAGCCCCAGCATTTT	TRBD1	TRBV7-2	TRBJ1-5	many
CASSEKQENEKLFF	TGTGCCAGCAGCGAAAAACAGGAGAATGAAAAACTGTTTTTT	.	TRBV7-2	TRBJ1-4	.
CASSLAFRGRSNTGELFF	TGCGCCAGCAGCTTGGCCTTCCGGGGTCGTAGCAACACCGGGGAGCTGTTTTTT	.	TRBV5-1	TRBJ2-2	.
CSVATDSRSYEQYF	TGCAGCGTTGCAACGGACAGTCGGTCCTACGAGCAGTACTTC	.	TRBV29-1	TRBJ2-7	few
CASSYPDSTEAFF	TGTGCCAGCAGCTACCCCGATAGCACTGAAGCTTTCTTT	.	TRBV7-8	TRBJ1-1	few
CASSPSFFEGVPYEQYF	TGTGCCAGCAGCCCGTCCTTTTTCGAGGGGGTACCCTACGAGCAGTACTTC	.	TRBV5-5	TRBJ2-7	few
CSAIAATSTDTQYF	TGCAGTGCTATTGCGGCAACTAGCACAGATACGCAGTATTTT	.	TRBV20-1	TRBJ2-3	.
CAISESGITDTQYF	TGTGCCATCAGTGAGTCCGGTATCACAGATACGCAGTATTTT	.	TRBV10-3	TRBJ2-3	few
CASSLRSQGGLKHTEAFF	TGTGCCAGCAGCTTAAGAAGTCAGGGAGGCCTGAAGCACACTGAAGCTTTCTTT	.	TRBV11-2	TRBJ1-1	many
CASSVRAYEQYF	TGTGCCAGCAGTGTCCGGGCCTACGAGCAGTACTTC	.	TRBV25-1	TRBJ2-7	.
CASSPALRELFF	TGTGCCAGCAGCCCAGCCCTCCGGGAGCTGTTTTTT	.	TRBV7-6	TRBJ2-2	many
CASTTSWASQETQYF	TGTGCCAGCACCACCTCCTGGGCCAGCCAAGAGACCCAGTACTTC	.	TRBV12-3/TRBV12-4	TRBJ2-5	few
CASRDSSTDTQYF	TGTGCCAGCAGGGACTCTAGCACAGATACGCAGTATTTT	.	TRBV3-1	TRBJ2-3	few
CASSQFPSQGSQHF	TGTGCCAGCAGCCAGTTCCCATCTCAGGGCTCCCAGCATTTT	.	TRBV3-1	TRBJ1-5	.
CASRPKKSNTEAFF	TGTGCCAGCAGACCGAAGAAGTCGAACACTGAAGCTTTCTTT	.	TRBV6-6	TRBJ1-1	.
CASSQRSSTDTQYF	TGTGCCAGCAGCCAACGGTCGAGCACAGATACGCAGTATTTT	.	TRBV4-2	TRBJ2-3	few
CSVEVTRTGSSYEQYF	TGCAGCGTTGAAGTGACCCGGACAGGGAGCTCCTACGAGCAGTACTTC	TRBD1	TRBV29-1	TRBJ2-7	.
CASSPTGTSNEKLFF	TGTGCCAGCAGTCCAACCGGGACATCCAATGAAAAACTGTTTTTT	.	TRBV2	TRBJ1-4	many
CAWNPDRLRENTGELFF	TGTGCCTGGAACCCAGACAGGCTCAGGGAGAACACCGGGGAGCTGTTTTTT	.	TRBV30	TRBJ2-2	.
CASSGRQGDTGELFF	TGTGCCAGCAGTGGGAGGCAGGGTGACACCGGGGAGCTGTTTTTT	.	TRBV25-1	TRBJ2-2	.
CASSYSGKNTGELFF	TGTGCCAGCAGTTACTCTGGGAAGAACACCGGGGAGCTGTTTTTT	.	TRBV6-5	TRBJ2-2	few
CASSSPGQHTYGYTF	TGTGCCAGCAGTTCACCGGGACAGCACACTTATGGCTACACCTTC	TRBD1	TRBV28	TRBJ1-2	.
CAWGPLDVSGELFF	TGTGCCTGGGGCCCCCTCGATGTTTCCGGGGAGCTGTTTTTT	.	TRBV30	TRBJ2-2	.
CASSEKNTGVRTDTQYF	TGTGCCAGCAGCGAAAAAAACACGGGAGTCCGCACAGATACGCAGTATTTT	.	TRBV7-9	TRBJ2-3	.
CASSQTGTAEEQYF	TGTGCCAGCAGTCAAACCGGGACAGCCGAAGAGCAGTACTTC	TRBD1	TRBV27	TRBJ2-7	.
CASSLAGDTEAFF	TGTGCCAGCAGCTTGGCCGGGGACACTGAAGCTTTCTTT	.	TRBV5-4	TRBJ1-1	many
CASSDSTSGGADTQYF	TGTGCCAGCAGTGACTCGACTAGCGGAGGGGCAGATACGCAGTATTTT	TRBD2	TRBV6-4	TRBJ2-3	many
CASTPGGDQETQYF	TGTGCCAGCACCCCGGGAGGGGATCAAGAGACCCAGTACTTC	TRBD2	TRBV28	TRBJ2-5	few
CASSSPGQGHTEAFF	TGTGCCAGCAGCTCGCCGGGACAGGGACACACTGAAGCTTTCTTT	TRBD1	TRBV13	TRBJ1-1	.
CASSQVAGRAKSEQFF	TGCGCCAGCAGCCAAGTCGCCGGGAGGGCCAAGAGTGAGCAGTTCTTC	TRBD2	TRBV4-1	TRBJ2-1	many
CASSTRDMNTGELFF	TGTGCCAGCAGCACCCGGGACATGAACACCGGGGAGCTGTTTTTT	.	TRBV7-9	TRBJ2-2	few
CASSGGTGWNTEAFF	TGCGCCAGCAGTGGGGGGACAGGTTGGAACACTGAAGCTTTCTTT	TRBD1	TRBV10-1	TRBJ1-1	.
CASSLFAGLGHNERFF	TGCGCCAGCAGCCTTTTCGCGGGATTGGGTCACAATGAGCGGTTCTTC	.	TRBV4-3	TRBJ2-1	.
CASSGALILAGPSYEQYF	TGTGCCAGCAGCGGAGCCTTGATACTAGCGGGCCCTTCCTACGAGCAGTACTTC	TRBD2	TRBV7-2	TRBJ2-7	.
CASSVAYSYNEQFF	TGTGCCAGCAGTGTGGCCTACTCCTACAATGAGCAGTTCTTC	.	TRBV25-1	TRBJ2-1	.
CAWSVRDTQYF	TGTGCCTGGAGTGTTAGGGATACGCAGTATTTT	.	TRBV30	TRBJ2-3	few
CASSSPRRERSYNEQFF	TGTGCCAGCAGTTCCCCCAGGAGGGAGAGATCCTACAATGAGCAGTTCTTC	.	TRBV6-5	TRBJ2-1	few
CASSLGIQETQYF	TGCGCCAGCTCCCTCGGGATTCAAGAGACCCAGTACTTC	.	TRBV10-1	TRBJ2-5	.